One and the same sample provided the 22 T cell receptor beta chains below, sequenced in a study of T cell responses to AZD1222 COVID-19 vaccine. The data were produced by immunoSEQ multiplex PCR, yet TCRdb's version contains in-frame clones alone and is incomplete. The table has 150,000 to 200,000 clones, roughly 92% seen once. Sequenced material: peripheral blood, taken on day 0 of AZD1222 vaccination. The receptors were sampled from an adult in good health.

The chain has TRBV19 and TRBJ2-5; D is unclear. Germline V lookup: CDR1 LNHDA, CDR2 SQIVND (reference sequence). This CDR3 region has 14 residues. Trimming cost V 4 bases and J 5 bases, with 14 bases left between them. The CDR3 sequence is CASSRGLTGETQYF. The CDR3 DNA is TGTGCCAGTAGTAGAGGTCTAACGGGTGAGACCCAGTACTTC. The full variable domain, completed using reference TRBV19 and TRBJ2-5, is DGGITQSPKYLFRKEGQNVTLSCEQNLNHDAMYWYRQDPGQGLRLIYYSQIVNDFQKGDIAEGYSVSREKKESFPLTVTSAQKNPTAFYLCASSRGLTGETQYFGPGTRLLVL.

V and J are TRBV29-1 and TRBJ1-3; unclear D gene. The CDR3 covers 11 residues. Between the trimmed V and J ends, which lost 3 bases and 4 bases, there was a span of 4 bases. From germline, CDR1 is SQVTM and CDR2 ANQGSEA. Written as DNA, the CDR3 is TGCAGCGTTGATGAGGGAAACACCATATATTTT. Its translation: CSVDEGNTIYF.

Only a few counts were recorded for this clone. The chain uses TRBV7-9 and TRBJ1-1; the D is unclear. Per the germline V gene, CDR1 is SEHNR and CDR2 is FQNEAQ (reference sequence). This CDR3 has 15 residues. Trimming left V 3 bases short and J 2 bases short, with 13 bases between. CDR3 protein: CASSFYSGINTEAFF. CDR3 sequence (DNA): TGTGCCAGCAGCTTCTATTCGGGGATCAACACTGAAGCTTTCTTT.

V usage is TRBV10-3 and J usage is TRBJ2-3; D remains ambiguous. Germline assignment: CDR1 ENHRY and CDR2 SYGVKD. The V and J ends lost 11 bases and 7 bases respectively, with 19 bases between them. The CDR3 totals 13 residues. Here the CDR3 DNA reads TGTGCCTCGGGCCCTGAGGTAGGGAATACGCAGTATTTT. This gives the protein CASGPEVGNTQYF.

This chain connects TRBV11-2 to TRBJ2-3; TRBD2 is a possible D gene (7 bases). V was shortened by 2 bases and J by 2 bases, with 11 bases between the two germline ends. The CDR3 contains 15 residues. Germline values: CDR1 SGHAT, CDR2 FQNNGV. The CDR3 region has the DNA TGTGCCAGCAGCTTAAGGCGGGGGCACACAGATACGCAGTATTTT. Amino acids: CASSLRRGHTDTQYF.

The genes are TRBV5-4 and TRBJ1-1; 8 bases line up with TRBD1. CDR3 length equals 17 residues. Germline lookup yields CDR1 SGHNT and CDR2 YYREEE (reference sequence). The V and J ends lost 0 bases and 3 bases, in that order; junction bases with no gene match: 10. The DNA of the CDR3 is TGTGCCAGCAGCTTGGGGACAGGGAAGGGTCAGGACACTGAAGCTTTCTTT. Translated: CASSLGTGKGQDTEAFF.

J is TRBJ1-5 and V is TRBV5-1; 7 bases line up with TRBD1. The germline CDR1 and CDR2 sequences are SGHRS and YFSETQ. J lost 2 bases, V lost 2 bases, and 1 base had no gene match. The CDR3 has 14 residues. The CDR3 nucleotides are TGCGCCAGCAGCTTCCAGGGGGGCAATCAGCCCCAGCATTTT. Protein product: CASSFQGGNQPQHF.

This chain uses TRBV6-5 with TRBJ2-2; D might be TRBD1 (5 bases). Trimming removed 6 bases from V and 4 bases from J, with 9 bases in between. CDR3 length: 13 residues. Germline CDR1 reads MNHEY; CDR2 reads SVGAGI. The CDR3 DNA is TGTGCCAGCAGCAGGGTAGCCACCGGGGAGCTGTTTTTT. Its translation is CASSRVATGELFF.

This sequence joins TRBV5-1 and TRBJ2-2, with D tentatively TRBD2 (7 bases). Germline-derived CDR1 and CDR2 are SGHRS and YFSETQ. The germline V and J ends were trimmed by 3 bases and 4 bases, with 16 bases remaining between them. This CDR3 contains 16 residues. The CDR3 sequence is CASSSPGAGATGELFF. CDR3 DNA sequence: TGCGCCAGCAGCTCGCCGGGGGCGGGGGCCACCGGGGAGCTGTTTTTT.

This chain links TRBV18 with TRBJ1-5; possibly TRBD1 for D (6 bases). The CDR3 extends over 16 amino acids. The germline CDR1 and CDR2 sequences are KGHSH and LQKENI. The V gene lost 6 bases and the J gene lost 6 bases, with 21 bases spanning the gap. The CDR3 DNA sequence: TGTGCCAGCTCGGGGATTTACAGGGTCTTACTTCAGCCCCAGCATTTT. It codes for CASSGIYRVLLQPQHF.

The J gene is TRBJ1-4, the V gene TRBV25-1; D gene unclear. Deletions cut 0 bases from V and 0 bases from J, with 11 bases between. CDR1 is MGHDK, CDR2 SYGVNS, per germline. The CDR3 consists of 17 residues. The CDR3 protein is CASSEYLQSTTNEKLFF. In nucleotides, the CDR3 is TGTGCCAGCAGTGAATATCTACAGAGCACAACTAATGAAAAACTGTTTTTT.

About this clone: Mismatch with germline at one junction end may stem from a read error. This chain links TRBV27 with TRBJ2-2; D gene uncertain. There are 14 residues in the CDR3. Germline V lookup: CDR1 MNHEY, CDR2 SMNVEV (reference sequence). For the CDR3, the DNA is TGTGCCACCAGTTTCGCAGAAAACACCGGGGAGCTGTTTTTT. Encoded protein: CATSFAENTGELFF.

The rearrangement joins TRBV27 to TRBJ2-7; D unclear. V was shortened by 5 bases and J by 1 base, with 6 bases between the two germline ends. The CDR3 totals 12 residues. Per the germline V gene, CDR1 is MNHEY and CDR2 is SMNVEV (reference sequence). This CDR3 reads CASSTRSYEQYF. For the CDR3, the DNA is TGTGCCAGCAGTACCCGATCCTACGAGCAGTACTTC.

The CDR3 here is CASSFLGAGGAQFF. The CDR3 nucleotides are TGTGCCAGCAGCTTCCTAGGAGCCGGGGGTGCCCAGTTCTTC. The chain carries TRBV11-2 and TRBJ2-1; D is possibly TRBD2 (6 bases). There are 14 residues in the CDR3. Germline loops: CDR1 SGHAT, CDR2 FQNNGV. Trimming stripped 3 bases from V and 13 bases from J, with 19 bases between. Combining the CDR3 with reference TRBV11-2 and TRBJ2-1 gives the whole variable domain EAGVAQSPRYKIIEKRQSVAFWCNPISGHATLYWYQQILGQGPKLLIQFQNNGVVDDSQLPKDRFSAERLKGVDSTLKIQPAKLEDSAVYLCASSFLGAGGAQFFGPGTRLTVL.

The chain uses TRBV6-5 and TRBJ2-7; D could derive from TRBD1 or TRBD2 (5 bases each). The V end lost 5 bases, the J end lost 2 bases, and 13 bases lay between the germline ends. The germline CDR1 and CDR2 sequences are MNHEY and SVGAGI. This CDR3 comprises 14 residues. CDR3 region: CASSRDLSAYEQYF. In nucleotides, the CDR3 is TGTGCCAGCAGTCGGGACCTTTCGGCCTACGAGCAGTACTTC.

The chain couples TRBV10-2 to TRBJ1-1; tentatively, D is TRBD1 (5 bases). Germline CDR1 is WSHSY and CDR2 is SAAADI. Trimming took off 4 bases at V and 3 bases at J, with 9 bases between the two ends. The CDR3 contains 13 residues. In DNA form, the CDR3 reads TGCGCCAGCAGTGGGGACCGATACACTGAAGCTTTCTTT. Translating gives CASSGDRYTEAFF.

The rearrangement uses TRBV27 and TRBJ1-2; D remains ambiguous. With 0 bases removed from V and 0 bases from J, the gap between germline ends came to 5 bases. The CDR3 contains 14 residues. CDR1 is MNHEY and CDR2 is SMNVEV in the germline V gene (reference sequence). CDR3 sequence: CASSLSVANYGYTF. The CDR3 bases are TGTGCCAGCAGTTTATCGGTAGCTAACTATGGCTACACCTTC.

This chain joins TRBV4-3 and TRBJ2-3; D remains ambiguous. This CDR3 is built from 16 residues. Germline-derived CDR1 and CDR2 are LGHNA and YSLEER. Trimming cost V 1 base and J 0 bases, with 11 bases left between them. The DNA of the CDR3 is TGCGCCAGCAGCCAAGGAAGGAGTGGTAGCACAGATACGCAGTATTTT. It yields the protein CASSQGRSGSTDTQYF.

The chain recombines TRBV6-5 with TRBJ2-5; D is perhaps TRBD1 (5 bases). Germline lookup yields CDR1 MNHEY and CDR2 SVGAGI. The germline V and J ends were trimmed by 0 bases and 5 bases, with 16 bases remaining between them. The CDR3 totals 16 residues. CDR3 sequence (DNA): TGTGCCAGCAGTTACTCGGTTACGTCAGGGCCGGAGACCCAGTACTTC. Amino acid sequence: CASSYSVTSGPETQYF.

This clone has a handful of counts. This chain connects TRBV2 to TRBJ1-2; no reliable D call. Trimming removed 4 bases from V and 4 bases from J, with 13 bases in between. Germline V gives CDR1 SNHLY, CDR2 FYNNEI. The CDR3 extends over 14 amino acids. This CDR3 is CASSVGVAVYGYTF. The CDR3 nucleotides are TGTGCCAGCAGTGTCGGCGTTGCCGTCTATGGCTACACCTTC.

J is TRBJ1-2 and V is TRBV30; TRBD1 matches at 9 bases. CDR1 is GTSNPN and CDR2 is SVGIG in the germline V gene (reference sequence). The CDR3 totals 12 residues. The V segment lost 4 bases and the J segment 8 bases; nucleotides outside the gene matches: 5. The CDR3 DNA sequence: TGTGCCTGGAACACAGGGGGCGGCGGCTACACCTTC. Amino acid sequence: CAWNTGGGGYTF.

The chain joins TRBV7-2 to TRBJ2-3; D not certain. CDR1 is SGHTA and CDR2 is FQGNSA in the germline V gene. CDR3 length equals 14 residues. V lost 5 bases to trimming and J lost 0 bases, with 9 bases between them. The chain's CDR3 is CASSTFLSTDTQYF. CDR3 nucleotide sequence: TGTGCCAGCAGCACCTTTCTGAGCACAGATACGCAGTATTTT.